The 4 T cell receptor beta chains presented below share a single source sample, sequenced in a study of radiotherapy plus CTLA-4 blockade in lung cancer. TCRdb's table, derived via immunoSEQ multiplex PCR, lists solely in-frame clones and lacks some. Of about 110,000 clones listed, 70% to 90% are singletons. The sequencing here drew on peripheral blood, taken from a patient treated with radiotherapy plus ipilimumab. These receptors were obtained from a human donor with non-small cell lung cancer that progressed on radiotherapy plus ipilimumab. Some clones in this sample may be carry-over from other donors' samples.

The chain has TRBV6-1 and TRBJ2-7, with D maybe TRBD2 (6 bases). Germline CDR1 reads MNHNS; CDR2 reads SASEGT. This CDR3 spans 15 amino acids. The V gene lost 9 bases and the J gene lost 0 bases, with 18 bases spanning the gap. CDR3 bases: TGTGCCAGTAGACCCCGGGACTTAAGCTCCTACGAGCAGTACTTC. It yields the protein CASRPRDLSSYEQYF.

The chain is built from TRBV18 and TRBJ1-1; D not certain. The germline V and J ends were trimmed by 3 bases and 1 base, with 15 bases remaining between them. This CDR3 comprises 16 residues. In germline, CDR1 is KGHSH, CDR2 LQKENI. Here the CDR3 DNA reads TGTGCCAGCTCACCTGAGGAGGTGCCAAAGAACACTGAAGCTTTCTTT. Its protein is CASSPEEVPKNTEAFF. Based on the CDR3 plus reference TRBV18 and TRBJ1-1, the full variable domain is NAGVMQNPRHLVRRRGQEARLRCSPMKGHSHVYWYRQLPEEGLKFMVYLQKENIIDESGMPKERFSAEFPKEGPSILRIQQVVRGDSAAYFCASSPEEVPKNTEAFFGQGTRLTVV.

This clone was recorded once. The J gene is TRBJ1-5, the V gene TRBV30; no firm D call. The CDR3 consists of 14 residues. The V and J ends lost 0 bases and 5 bases respectively, with 11 bases between them. CDR1 GTSNPN and CDR2 SVGIG come from the germline V gene (reference sequence). CDR3 in DNA: TGTGCCTGGAGTGTACTCGGGCGAGATCAGCCCCAGCATTTT. This sequence encodes CAWSVLGRDQPQHF. Combining the CDR3 with reference TRBV30 and TRBJ1-5 gives the whole variable domain SQTIHQWPATLVQPVGSPLSLECTVEGTSNPNLYWYRQAAGRGLQLLFYSVGIGQISSEVPQNLSASRPQDRQFILSSKKLLLSDSGFYLCAWSVLGRDQPQHFGDGTRLSIL.

The chain is built from TRBV18 and TRBJ2-7; TRBD1 agrees at 8 bases. Trimming at V came to 4 bases and at J to 6 bases, leaving 11 bases not matched to a gene. The CDR3 spans 15 residues. Germline V gives CDR1 KGHSH, CDR2 LQKENI. CDR3 residues: CASSQGQGHWGEQYF. The CDR3 coding sequence is TGTGCCAGCTCACAAGGACAGGGACATTGGGGCGAGCAGTACTTC.